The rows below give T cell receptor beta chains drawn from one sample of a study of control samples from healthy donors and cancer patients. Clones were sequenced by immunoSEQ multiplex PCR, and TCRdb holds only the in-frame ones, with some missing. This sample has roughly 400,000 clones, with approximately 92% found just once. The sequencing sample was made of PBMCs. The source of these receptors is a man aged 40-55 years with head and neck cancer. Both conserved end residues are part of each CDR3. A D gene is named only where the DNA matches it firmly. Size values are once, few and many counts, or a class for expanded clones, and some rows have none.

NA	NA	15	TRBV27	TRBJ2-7	CASSWGQGASYEQYF	TGTGCCAGCAGTTGGGGCCAAGGGGCCTCCTACGAGCAGTACTTC
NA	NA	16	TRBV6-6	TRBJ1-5	CASSQGVRQINQPQHF	TGTGCCAGCAGCCAAGGGGTTCGGCAGATCAATCAGCCCCAGCATTTT
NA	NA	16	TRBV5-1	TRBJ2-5	CASSLATIGTQETQYF	TGCGCCAGCAGCTTGGCCACGATAGGCACACAAGAGACCCAGTACTTC
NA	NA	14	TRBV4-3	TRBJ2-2	CASSQDAGTGELFF	TGCGCCAGCAGCCAAGACGCGGGTACCGGGGAGCTGTTTTTT
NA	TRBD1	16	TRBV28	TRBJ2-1	CASSHLPRDRVRQPFF	TGTGCCAGCAGTCACTTACCTAGGGACAGGGTCAGGCAACCGTTCTTC
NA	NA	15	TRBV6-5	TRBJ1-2	CASSYHQTESYGYTF	TGTGCCAGCAGTTACCACCAGACAGAAAGCTATGGCTACACCTTC
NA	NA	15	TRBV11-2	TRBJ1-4	CASSLLTYTNEKLFF	TGTGCCAGCAGCTTATTGACTTACACTAATGAAAAACTGTTTTTT
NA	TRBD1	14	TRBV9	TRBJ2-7	CASSYGTGTAEQYF	TGTGCCAGCAGCTACGGGACAGGGACAGCCGAGCAGTACTTC
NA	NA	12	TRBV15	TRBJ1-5	CATSRDWQPQHF	TGTGCCACCAGCAGAGATTGGCAGCCCCAGCATTTT
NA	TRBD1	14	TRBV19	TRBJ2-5	CASSPGQGWETQYF	TGTGCCAGTAGTCCAGGACAGGGTTGGGAGACCCAGTACTTC
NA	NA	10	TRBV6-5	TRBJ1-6	CAKIDSPLHF	TGTGCCAAGATAGATTCACCCCTCCACTTT
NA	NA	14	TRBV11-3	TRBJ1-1	CASSFGGSKTEAFF	TGTGCCAGCAGCTTCGGGGGTTCGAAGACTGAAGCTTTCTTT
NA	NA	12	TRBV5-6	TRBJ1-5	CASSLGRQPQHF	TGTGCCAGCAGCTTGGGAAGGCAGCCCCAGCATTTT
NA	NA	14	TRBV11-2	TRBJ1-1	CASSLDRLNTEAFF	TGTGCCAGCAGCTTAGACAGGTTGAACACTGAAGCTTTCTTT
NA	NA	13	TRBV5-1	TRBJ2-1	CASSSTGTGEQFF	TGCGCCAGCAGCTCCACCGGTACCGGTGAGCAGTTCTTC
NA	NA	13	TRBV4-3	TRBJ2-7	CASSQWRGYEQYF	TGCGCCAGCAGCCAATGGAGGGGCTACGAGCAGTACTTC
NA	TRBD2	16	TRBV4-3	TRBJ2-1	CASSQDPSGGAWEQFF	TGCGCCAGCAGCCAAGATCCTAGCGGGGGGGCATGGGAGCAGTTCTTC
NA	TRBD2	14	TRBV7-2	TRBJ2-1	CASSFGPTSDEQFF	TGTGCCAGCAGCTTCGGACCGACTAGCGATGAGCAGTTCTTC
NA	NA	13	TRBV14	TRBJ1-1	CASSRDGNTEAFF	TGTGCCAGCAGCCGGGACGGGAACACTGAAGCTTTCTTT
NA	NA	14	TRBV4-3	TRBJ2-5	CASSQDTGKETQYF	TGCGCCAGCAGCCAAGATACAGGGAAAGAGACCCAGTACTTC
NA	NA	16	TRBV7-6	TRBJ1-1	CASSLQGMALNTEAFF	TGTGCCAGCAGCTTACAGGGCATGGCTTTGAACACTGAAGCTTTCTTT
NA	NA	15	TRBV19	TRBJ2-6	CASRNRPSGANVLTF	TGTGCCAGTAGAAACAGGCCCTCTGGGGCCAACGTCCTGACTTTC
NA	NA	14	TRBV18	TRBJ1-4	CASSPEQKGEKLFF	TGTGCCAGCTCACCAGAACAGAAGGGGGAAAAACTGTTTTTT
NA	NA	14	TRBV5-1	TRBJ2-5	CASSLTGVEETQYF	TGCGCCAGCAGCTTGACAGGAGTCGAAGAGACCCAGTACTTC
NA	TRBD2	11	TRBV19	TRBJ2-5	CASTGGETQYF	TGTGCCAGTACGGGGGGAGAGACCCAGTACTTC
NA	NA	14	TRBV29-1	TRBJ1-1	CSVGPGQMNTEAFF	TGCAGCGTTGGTCCGGGTCAGATGAACACTGAAGCTTTCTTT
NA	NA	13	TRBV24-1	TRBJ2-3	CATTRQGTDTQYF	TGTGCCACCACCCGTCAGGGCACAGATACGCAGTATTTT
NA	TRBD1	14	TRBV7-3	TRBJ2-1	CASTQGALFNEQFF	TGTGCCAGCACACAGGGGGCCCTTTTCAATGAGCAGTTCTTC
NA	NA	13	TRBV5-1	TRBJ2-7	CASSLDIRYEQYF	TGCGCCAGCAGCTTGGATATTAGATACGAGCAGTACTTC
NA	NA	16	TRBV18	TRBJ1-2	CASSPRTAYPNYGYTF	TGTGCCAGCTCACCACGAACAGCCTACCCTAACTATGGCTACACCTTC
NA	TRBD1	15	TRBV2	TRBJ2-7	CASRPGTVTSYEQYF	TGTGCCAGCAGGCCCGGGACAGTTACATCCTACGAGCAGTACTTC
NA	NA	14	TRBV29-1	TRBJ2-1	CSVGLGLPYNEQFF	TGCAGCGTTGGGCTAGGGCTCCCCTACAATGAGCAGTTCTTC
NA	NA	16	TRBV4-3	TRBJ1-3	CASSQDRAARGDTIYF	TGCGCCAGCAGCCAAGATCGAGCCGCACGCGGGGACACCATATATTTT
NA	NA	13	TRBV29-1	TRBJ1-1	CSVEGQMNTEAFF	TGCAGCGTTGAAGGGCAGATGAACACTGAAGCTTTCTTT
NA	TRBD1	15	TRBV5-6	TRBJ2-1	CASSLYTGGRYEQFF	TGTGCCAGCAGCTTGTACACAGGGGGAAGGTATGAGCAGTTCTTC
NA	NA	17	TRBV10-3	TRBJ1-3	CAISEPLYGTSGNTIYF	TGTGCCATCAGTGAGCCGCTTTATGGCACCTCTGGAAACACCATATATTTT
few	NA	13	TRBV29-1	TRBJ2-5	CSVEEGGEETQYF	TGCAGCGTTGAAGAAGGAGGGGAAGAGACCCAGTACTTC
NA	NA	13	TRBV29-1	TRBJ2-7	CSVEEGSNYEQYF	TGCAGCGTTGAAGAAGGGAGCAACTACGAGCAGTACTTC
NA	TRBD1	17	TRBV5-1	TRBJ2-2	CASSFSRGRWDTGELFF	TGCGCCAGCAGCTTTTCCAGGGGGCGTTGGGACACCGGGGAGCTGTTTTTT
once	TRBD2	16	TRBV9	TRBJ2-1	CASSFLAGGSHNEQFF	TGTGCCAGCAGCTTTCTAGCGGGGGGATCCCACAATGAGCAGTTCTTC
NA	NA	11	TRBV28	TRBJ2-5	CASSSKETQYF	TGTGCCAGCAGTTCTAAAGAGACCCAGTACTTC
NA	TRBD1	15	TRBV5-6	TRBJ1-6	CASSSGDRGDSPLHF	TGTGCCAGCAGCTCCGGAGACAGGGGTGATTCACCCCTCCACTTT